The present T cell receptor (beta chain) was sequenced within a study of T cells in tuberculosis. The overall study: A South African cohort included IGRA-negative adolescents, latently infected IGRA-positive adolescents and adults with active tuberculosis. Study-level points and caveats: GMM-specific TCRs were nearer to active tuberculosis alpha repertoires, suggesting expansion. Smaller alpha distances in active tuberculosis partly reflected shorter CDR3-alpha lengths.

Concerning this clone itself: Its target is not known.

Assay used: immunoSEQ multiplex PCR; TCRdb lists only in-frame clones, some missing. Of about 24,000 clones listed, about 95% are singletons. Tuberculin skin test and IGRA determined adolescents' latent tuberculosis status at entry. Sequencing was carried out using PBMCs. This receptor was identified in a donor aged 10 to 29 with latent tuberculosis or without tuberculosis infection.

This chain's CDR3 is CASSLGQNTEAFF. The CDR3 nucleotides read TGTGCCAGCAGCTTAGGACAGAACACTGAAGCTTTCTTT. The gene calls are TRBV7-3 and TRBJ1-1; tentatively, D is TRBD1 (5 bases). Per germline, CDR1 SGHTA and CDR2 FQGTGA. The CDR3 runs 13 residues. The ends were cut back, 2 bases at V and 1 base at J, with 5 bases in the middle. Based on the CDR3 plus reference TRBV7-3 and TRBJ1-1, the full variable domain is GAGVSQTPSNKVTEKGKYVELRCDPISGHTALYWYRQSLGQGPEFLIYFQGTGAADDSGLPNDRFFAVRPEGSVSTLKIQRTERGDSAVYLCASSLGQNTEAFFGQGTRLTVV.